This TCR beta chain came from a study of cytomegalovirus exposure and HLA in healthy donors. Trimming took off 4 bases at V and 8 bases at J, with 11 bases between the two ends. There are 13 residues in the CDR3. Germline V gene data show CDR1 as LNHDA and CDR2 as SQIVND (reference sequence). Overall study results and limits: In vitro experiments confirmed that three CMV-associated chains were specific for CMV antigens.

On this clone itself: What it binds is not known.

The PCR ran on 60 Vbeta and 13 Jbeta primers. Sequenced by immunoSEQ multiplex PCR; TCRdb stores in-frame clones only, minus some. The data contain around 130,000 clones, 75% to 85% of them singletons. V is TRBV19 and J is TRBJ1-4, with D maybe TRBD1 (5 bases). The sequencing input was PBMCs. This clonotype was sampled from a man aged 35-49 years in good health and CMV-seronegative. Here the CDR3 reads CASSTQGREKLFF. The CDR3 nucleotides are TGTGCCAGTAGTACCCAGGGCCGCGAAAAACTGTTTTTT.